What follows is one T cell receptor (beta chain) and its context. The data were obtained in a study of tumor-infiltrating lymphocytes in primary liver carcinoma. Background on the study: All patients, whether men or women, fell within 30 to 69 years of age.

From about 490 ng of total RNA, TCR beta-specific cDNA was reverse-transcribed using a constant-region primer. Generation of the TCR beta libraries relied on three nested multiplex PCR rounds using slightly modified ARM-PCR. Each of the first two PCR rounds ran roughly 9 cycles with TRBV1-TRBV30 forward and C-beta reverse primers. TCRdb redid the calling of the multiplex PCR reads with MiXCR, one entry per CDR3 protein. Among about 92,000 distinct CDR3 sequences listed, around 68% were seen once. The tissue used was unsorted bulk material of roughly 17-33 mg. RNA and DNA were co-extracted from it with the AllPrep DNA/RNA mini kit. Unmatched junction bases numbered 13, after V lost 10 bases and J lost 4 bases. The CDR3 covers 14 residues. Germline CDR1 and CDR2: MDHEN and SYDVKM.

The sample comprised tumor-adjacent normal liver tissue. The source of this sequence is a man in his forties with primary liver carcinoma and hepatitis B virus infection. The V gene is TRBV28, the J gene TRBJ2-7, with 7 bases fitting TRBD2. CDR3 in amino acids: CANRLPGLTYEQYF. For the CDR3, the DNA is TGTGCCAACAGGCTCCCGGGACTAACGTACGAGCAGTACTTC.